The table lists the clone carrying this T cell receptor (beta chain) with a few counts. As yet, its antigen is unknown. The data were obtained in a study of blood T cells in healthy people across ages. Study-wide findings and caveats: Getting older went along with TCR beta diversity per million T cells dropping roughly linearly.

Extractions gave at least 5.5 micrograms of total RNA per sample. Then a second PCR, running roughly 7 to 12 cycles, was carried out with a sample-barcoded 5' primer and a J-beta primer mix. TCRdb analysed the 5' RACE reads with MiXCR anew, one entry per CDR3 protein. The sample includes about 570,000 distinct CDR3 sequences, approximately 25% of them seen just once. CDR1 KGHSH and CDR2 LQKENI come from the germline V gene. This CDR3 contains 14 residues. This TCR was recovered from a woman in her 70s in good health. Sequenced: blood. The V gene is TRBV18, the J gene TRBJ2-1, with TRBD1 matching over 7 bases. Near its end, the DNA agrees better with TRBJ2-7, so the J call may be wrong. Here the CDR3 reads CASSNSGGSYEQYF. The CDR3 DNA reads TGTGCCAGCTCCAATTCAGGGGGCTCCTACGAGCAGTACTTC.